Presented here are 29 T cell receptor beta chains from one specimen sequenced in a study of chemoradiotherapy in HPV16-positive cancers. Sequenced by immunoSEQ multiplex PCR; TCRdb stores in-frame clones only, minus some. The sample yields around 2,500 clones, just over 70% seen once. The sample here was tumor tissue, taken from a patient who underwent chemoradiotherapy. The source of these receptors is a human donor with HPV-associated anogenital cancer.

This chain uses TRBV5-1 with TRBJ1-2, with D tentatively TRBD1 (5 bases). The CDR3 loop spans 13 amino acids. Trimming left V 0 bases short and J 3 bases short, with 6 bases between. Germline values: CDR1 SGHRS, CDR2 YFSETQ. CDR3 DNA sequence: TGCGCCAGCAGCTTGGGAGGGGACTATGGCTACACCTTC. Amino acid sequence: CASSLGGDYGYTF.

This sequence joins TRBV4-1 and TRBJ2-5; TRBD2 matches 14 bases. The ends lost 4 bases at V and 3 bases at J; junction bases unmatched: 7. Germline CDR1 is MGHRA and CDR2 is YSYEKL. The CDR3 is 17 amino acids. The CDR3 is CASSRSTSGRAKETQYF. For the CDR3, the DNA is TGCGCCAGCAGCCGGTCGACTAGCGGGAGGGCAAAAGAGACCCAGTACTTC.

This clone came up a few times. The CDR3 loop reads CASSSNPGGNQPQHF. The CDR3 DNA follows: TGTGCCAGCAGCTCGAATCCTGGAGGCAATCAGCCCCAGCATTTT. The rearrangement uses TRBV7-8 and TRBJ1-5; D gene unclear. The germline CDR1 and CDR2 sequences are SGHVS and FQNEAQ. The CDR3 covers 15 residues. Trimming removed 4 bases at V and 2 bases at J, with 12 bases between.

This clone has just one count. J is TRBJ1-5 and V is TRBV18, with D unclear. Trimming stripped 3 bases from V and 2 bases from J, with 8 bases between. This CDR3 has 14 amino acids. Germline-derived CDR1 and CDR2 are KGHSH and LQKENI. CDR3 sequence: CASSPNLGNQPQHF. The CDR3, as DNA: TGTGCCAGCTCACCTAATCTCGGCAATCAGCCCCAGCATTTT.

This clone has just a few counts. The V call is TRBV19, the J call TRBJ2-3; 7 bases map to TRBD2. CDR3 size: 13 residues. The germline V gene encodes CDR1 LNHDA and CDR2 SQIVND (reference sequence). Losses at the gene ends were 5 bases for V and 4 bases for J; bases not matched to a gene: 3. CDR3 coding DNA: TGTGCCAGTAGTGGGGCGGGAGCAGATACGCAGTATTTT. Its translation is CASSGAGADTQYF.

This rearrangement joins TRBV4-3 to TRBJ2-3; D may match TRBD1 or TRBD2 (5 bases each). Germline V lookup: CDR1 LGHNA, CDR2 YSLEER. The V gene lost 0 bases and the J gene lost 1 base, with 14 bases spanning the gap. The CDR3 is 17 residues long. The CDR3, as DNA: TGCGCCAGCAGCCAAGATCCTACAGGAGCGGGCACAGATACGCAGTATTTT. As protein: CASSQDPTGAGTDTQYF.

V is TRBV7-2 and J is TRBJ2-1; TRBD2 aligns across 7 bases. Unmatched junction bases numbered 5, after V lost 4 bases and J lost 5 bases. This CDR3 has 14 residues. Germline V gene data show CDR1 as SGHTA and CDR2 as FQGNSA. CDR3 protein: CASSSGRTNNEQFF. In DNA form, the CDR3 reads TGTGCCAGCAGCTCCGGGAGGACCAACAATGAGCAGTTCTTC.

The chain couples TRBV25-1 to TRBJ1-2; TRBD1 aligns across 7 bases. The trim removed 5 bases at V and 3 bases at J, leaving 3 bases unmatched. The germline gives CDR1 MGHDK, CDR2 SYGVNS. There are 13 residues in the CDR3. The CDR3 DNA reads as TGTGCCAGCAGTATTGACAGGGACTATGGCTACACCTTC. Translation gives CASSIDRDYGYTF.

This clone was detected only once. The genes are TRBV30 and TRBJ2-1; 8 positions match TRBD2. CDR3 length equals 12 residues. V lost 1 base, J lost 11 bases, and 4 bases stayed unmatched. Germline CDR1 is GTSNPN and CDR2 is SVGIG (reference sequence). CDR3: CAWSESSGKQFF. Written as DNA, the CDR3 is TGTGCCTGGAGTGAGAGTAGCGGGAAGCAGTTCTTC.

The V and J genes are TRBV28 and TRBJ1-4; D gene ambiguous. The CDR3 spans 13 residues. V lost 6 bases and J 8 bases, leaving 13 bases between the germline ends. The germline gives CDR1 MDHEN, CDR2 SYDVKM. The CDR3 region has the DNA TGTGCCAGCAGCTCCCCAGCCGCCGAAAAACTGTTTTTT. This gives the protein CASSSPAAEKLFF.

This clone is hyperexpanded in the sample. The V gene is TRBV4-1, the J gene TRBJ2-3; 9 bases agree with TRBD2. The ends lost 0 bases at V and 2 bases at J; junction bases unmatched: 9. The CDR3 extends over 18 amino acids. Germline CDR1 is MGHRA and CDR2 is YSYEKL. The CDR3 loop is CASSQELQASGATDTQYF. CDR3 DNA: TGCGCCAGCAGCCAAGAGCTTCAGGCTAGCGGGGCCACAGATACGCAGTATTTT.

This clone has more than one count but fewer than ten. This CDR3 is CSVALAGVKQFF. The CDR3 coding sequence is TGCAGCGTTGCTCTAGCGGGAGTGAAGCAGTTCTTC. The gene calls are TRBV29-1 and TRBJ2-1, with 10 bases lining up with TRBD2. The germline CDR1 and CDR2 sequences are SQVTM and ANQGSEA. V lost 4 bases to trimming and J lost 11 bases; unmatched junction nucleotides: 5. This CDR3 is 12 amino acids long.

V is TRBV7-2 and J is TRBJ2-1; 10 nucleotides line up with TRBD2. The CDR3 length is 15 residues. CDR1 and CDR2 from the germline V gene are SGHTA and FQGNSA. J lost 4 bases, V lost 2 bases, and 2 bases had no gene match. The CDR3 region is CASSLTSGKYNEQFF. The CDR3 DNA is TGTGCCAGCAGCTTAACTAGCGGGAAGTACAATGAGCAGTTCTTC.

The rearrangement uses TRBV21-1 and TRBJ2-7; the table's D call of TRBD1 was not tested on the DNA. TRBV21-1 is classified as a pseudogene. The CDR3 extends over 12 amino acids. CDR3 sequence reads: CASSYTGLEQYF. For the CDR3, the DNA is TGTGCCAGCAGCTATACAGGGTTAGAACAGTACTTC.

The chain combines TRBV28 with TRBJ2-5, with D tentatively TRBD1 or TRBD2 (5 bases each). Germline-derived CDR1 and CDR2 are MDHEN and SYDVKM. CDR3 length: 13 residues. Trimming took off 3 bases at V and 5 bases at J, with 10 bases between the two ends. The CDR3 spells CASSFWGGETQYF. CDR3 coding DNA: TGTGCCAGCAGTTTTTGGGGCGGGGAGACCCAGTACTTC.

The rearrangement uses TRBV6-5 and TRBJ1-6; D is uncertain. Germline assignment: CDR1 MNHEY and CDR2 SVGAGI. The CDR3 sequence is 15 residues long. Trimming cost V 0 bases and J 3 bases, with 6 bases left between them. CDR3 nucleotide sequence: TGTGCCAGCAGTTACTCGAAGGGCTATAATTCACCCCTCCACTTT. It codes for CASSYSKGYNSPLHF.

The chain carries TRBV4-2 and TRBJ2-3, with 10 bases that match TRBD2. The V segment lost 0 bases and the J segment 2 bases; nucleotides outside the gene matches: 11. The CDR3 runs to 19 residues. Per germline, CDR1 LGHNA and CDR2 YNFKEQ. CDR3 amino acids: CASSQEGSGGADITDTQYF. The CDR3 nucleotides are TGTGCCAGCAGCCAAGAGGGAAGCGGGGGGGCCGATATCACAGATACGCAGTATTTT.

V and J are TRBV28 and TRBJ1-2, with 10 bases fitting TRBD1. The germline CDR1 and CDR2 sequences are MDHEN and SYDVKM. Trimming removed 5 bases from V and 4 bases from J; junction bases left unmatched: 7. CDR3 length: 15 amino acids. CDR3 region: CASSIPGTGAYGYTF. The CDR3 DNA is TGTGCCAGCAGTATCCCCGGGACAGGGGCCTATGGCTACACCTTC.

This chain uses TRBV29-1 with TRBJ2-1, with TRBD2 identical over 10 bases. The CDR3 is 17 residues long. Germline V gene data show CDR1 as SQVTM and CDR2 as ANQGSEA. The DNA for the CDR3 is TGCAGTCTTACCGGGCTAGCGGGGGTTAGCTCCTACAATGAGCAGTTCTTC. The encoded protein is CSLTGLAGVSSYNEQFF.

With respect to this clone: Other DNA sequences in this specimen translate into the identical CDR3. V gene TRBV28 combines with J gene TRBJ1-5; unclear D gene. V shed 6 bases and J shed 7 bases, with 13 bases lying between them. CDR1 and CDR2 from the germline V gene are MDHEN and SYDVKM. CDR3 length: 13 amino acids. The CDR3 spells CASSPLTVQPQHF. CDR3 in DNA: TGTGCCAGCAGCCCACTCACGGTACAGCCCCAGCATTTT.

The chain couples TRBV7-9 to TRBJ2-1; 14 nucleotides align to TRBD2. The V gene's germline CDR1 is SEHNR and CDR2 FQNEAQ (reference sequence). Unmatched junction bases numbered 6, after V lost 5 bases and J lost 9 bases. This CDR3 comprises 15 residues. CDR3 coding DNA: TGTGCCAGCAGCAAGGGACTAGCGGGAGAGGGTGAGCAGTTCTTC. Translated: CASSKGLAGEGEQFF.

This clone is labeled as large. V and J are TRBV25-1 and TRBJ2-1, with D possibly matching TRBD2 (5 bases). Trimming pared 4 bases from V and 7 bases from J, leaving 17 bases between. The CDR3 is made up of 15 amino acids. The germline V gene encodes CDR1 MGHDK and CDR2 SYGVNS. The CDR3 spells CASSGMGSAWNEQFF. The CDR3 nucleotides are TGTGCCAGCAGTGGGATGGGGAGCGCCTGGAATGAGCAGTTCTTC.

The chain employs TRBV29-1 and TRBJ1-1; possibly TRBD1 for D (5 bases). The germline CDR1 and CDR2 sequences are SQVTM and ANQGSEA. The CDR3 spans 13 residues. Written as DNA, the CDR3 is TGCACTATAGGGGAGGCAGGGAACACTGAAGCTTTCTTT. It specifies CTIGEAGNTEAFF.

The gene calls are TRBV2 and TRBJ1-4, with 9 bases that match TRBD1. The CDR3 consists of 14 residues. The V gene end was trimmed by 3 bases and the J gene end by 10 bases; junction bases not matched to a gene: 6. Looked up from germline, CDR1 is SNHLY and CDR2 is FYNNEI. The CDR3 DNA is TGTGCCAGCAGTGATGGACAGGGGAGGGTAAAACTGTTTTTT. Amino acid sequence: CASSDGQGRVKLFF.

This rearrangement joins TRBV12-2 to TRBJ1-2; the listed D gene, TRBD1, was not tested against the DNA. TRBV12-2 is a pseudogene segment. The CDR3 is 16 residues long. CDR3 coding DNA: TGTGCAAGTCGCACAGCACCGCCACGAAAGACCTATGGCTACACCTTC. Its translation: CASRTAPPRKTYGYTF.

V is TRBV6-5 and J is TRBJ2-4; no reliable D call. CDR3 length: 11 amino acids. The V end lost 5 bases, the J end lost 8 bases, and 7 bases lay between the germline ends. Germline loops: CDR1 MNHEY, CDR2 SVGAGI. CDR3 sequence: CASSTPHIQYF. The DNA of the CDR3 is TGTGCCAGCAGTACGCCACACATTCAGTACTTC.

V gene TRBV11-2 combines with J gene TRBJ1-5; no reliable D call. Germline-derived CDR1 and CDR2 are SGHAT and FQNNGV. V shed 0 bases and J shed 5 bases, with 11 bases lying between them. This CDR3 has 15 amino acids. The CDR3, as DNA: TGTGCCAGCAGCTTAGAGGTGGGTTCCGATCAGCCCCAGCATTTT. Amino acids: CASSLEVGSDQPQHF.

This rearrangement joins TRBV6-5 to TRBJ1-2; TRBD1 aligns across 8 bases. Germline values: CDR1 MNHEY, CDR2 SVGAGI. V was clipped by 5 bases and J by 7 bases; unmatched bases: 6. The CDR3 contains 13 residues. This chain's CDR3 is CASSGQGIRGYTF. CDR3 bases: TGTGCCAGCAGTGGACAGGGAATCCGTGGCTACACCTTC.

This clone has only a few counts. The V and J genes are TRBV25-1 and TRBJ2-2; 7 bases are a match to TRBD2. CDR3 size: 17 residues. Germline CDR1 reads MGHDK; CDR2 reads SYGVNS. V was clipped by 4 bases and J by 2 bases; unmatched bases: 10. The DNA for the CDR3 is TGTGCCAGCAGTGGGCTCAATAGCGGGTCTAACACCGGGGAGCTGTTTTTT. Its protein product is CASSGLNSGSNTGELFF.